This T cell receptor (beta chain) stems from a study of cytomegalovirus exposure and HLA in healthy donors (dated by TCRdb to 2016 to 2017). About the study as a whole: An earlier analysis of roughly 500 of the donors reported 276 Gb of sequence data and 100 million to 120 million unique TCR beta sequences obtained from approximately 180 million T cells. Every discovery cohort repertoire had been produced on one sequencing platform. Among approximately 370 genotyped donors of the cohort, an average of about 240,000 unique TCR beta nucleotide sequences was sequenced per donor, of which about 18% were non-productive. In addition to the first cohort of roughly 700 subjects, a separate validation cohort of approximately 120 different subjects was used. An earlier analysis of nearly 600 of the donors applied high-throughput TCR beta sequencing to assess whether each TCR beta V gene segment acted as functional or pseudogenic. Roughly 300 gigabases of sequencing data and approximately 91 million unique TCR sequences made up an early release that covered approximately 700 HLA-typed donors. In a later genetic analysis, genome-wide SNP genotypes for about three fifths of the roughly 670 donors were used, and that subset was treated as a discovery cohort. A later analysis re-analyzed previously published TCR beta repertoires from several hundred donors and added high-resolution HLA genotyping to study TCR occurrence patterns. The later analysis used no new phenotypic data to find candidate immune exposures, relying instead on TCR beta sequences and their occurrence across donors. High-throughput TCR immunosequencing, statistical association of individual TCRs with disease status, and machine learning were combined to predict cytomegalovirus infection status. Of the roughly 410 genotyped donors, roughly 76% were placed in the genetic ancestry cluster associated with self-reported Caucasian donors. The aim of the study was to test whether cataloging public T cell receptors could identify signatures of past pathogen exposure. Alongside the repertoire data, information on donor age, sex, ethnicity and CMV serostatus was compiled. Several DR-DQ haplotypes were treated as single units for association and clustering because of strong linkage in the cohort. The study profiled the T cell repertoires of hundreds of subjects by immunosequencing and related them to cytomegalovirus serostatus. Typing coverage varied by locus: roughly 629-640 donors for A, B, C, DRB1 and DQB1; under 550 for DQA1; more than 600 for DPA1; approximately 450 for DPB1. HLA typing covered class I and class II loci at four-digit resolution. Results and caveats for the whole study, not just this receptor: In a later analysis, most CMV-associated TCR beta chains were found to appear HLA-restricted, with HLA associations seemingly driven largely by CMV exposure. A cluster of highly shared sequence variants was judged likely to be a technical artifact of the sequencing pipeline. A later genetic analysis reported fewer N-insertions in productive TCRs among donors in an Asian-associated ancestry cluster than the roughly 620-donor mean. In vitro tests confirmed that three of the cytomegalovirus-associated TCR beta chains recognize cytomegalovirus antigens. In an earlier analysis of about 600 of the donors, most TCR beta V segments appeared in productive rearrangements about 87% or about 30% of the time, broadly matching IMGT annotations. Over 15 rarely observed V segments, including chromosome 9 orphons, were excluded from the earlier analysis of a few hundred of the donors because counts were too low. V-gene and J-gene trimming of TCR beta chains was associated with a missense DCLRE1C variant in a later genetic analysis, and the association was replicated in an independent cohort. The cohort was sequenced for TCR beta chains only, and without alpha or paired-chain data the features that could be detected were limited. In a later analysis, the rate of TCR association differed among HLA loci, with DRB1 alleles having the most associated TCRs and HLA-C alleles having the fewest. Linkage disequilibrium might explain the correlated functional status among segregating V segments, but an unknown experimental factor could not be excluded. According to a later analysis, parvovirus B19, influenza, CMV and Epstein-Barr virus appeared linked to several top co-occurrence clusters. When HLA alleles, especially DR and DQ, strongly co-occurred, attributing TCR associations to individual alleles was difficult. Immune exposure information for the cohort was limited to CMV serostatus. A further reported finding was that TCR beta sequences accurately predicted the HLA-A and HLA-B alleles for most subjects in the first cohort. Roughly uniform sequencing depth across donors was assumed in presence/absence analyses, although this assumption may not hold. Because HLA typing was missing for some donors at each locus, association tests included only the typed subset. The classifier was reported to diagnose cytomegalovirus status with high specificity and sensitivity in both the original and validation cohorts. Most TCR sequences were seen in very few donors, while some public TCRs were found in many individuals. It was suggested by the authors that the approach could potentially be generalized to other disease states and immunological phenotypes. At a false discovery rate of 0.05, a later analysis linked about 16,000 TCR beta sequences to specific HLA alleles. In the study, 150 to 200 TCR beta chains were listed as associated with cytomegalovirus. In a later analysis, HLA-associated TCR beta chains showed more clonal expansion and lower generation probabilities than non-associated chains that were equally common.

The cohort was made up of approximately 670 healthy bone marrow donors. All cohort members were sampled while nominally healthy, although unrecorded immune exposures were likely present. The donor was CMV seropositive and belonged to the group of 250 to 300 seropositive cohort members. Every donor gave a peripheral blood sample, and the peripheral blood mononuclear cells from that sample were used for TCR beta sequencing. Genomic DNA was extracted from the blood cell samples with the Qiagen DNeasy Blood Extraction Kit. Library generation was performed with the immunoSEQ multiplex PCR assay. For the multiplex PCR, a mixture combining 60 forward primers for TCR Vbeta segments and 13 reverse primers for TCR Jbeta segments was used. The CDR3 region of rearranged TCR beta genes was amplified from genomic DNA by a multiplex PCR assay. Amplified TCR beta libraries were sequenced as 87-base-pair reads on the Illumina HiSeq System. The authors processed their data as follows. In a later analysis, 77 million or so unique TCR beta chains were counted across the roughly 610 repertoires, and around 10 million of these chains were shared by at least two donors. A nearest-neighbor algorithm error-corrected the raw reads and collapsed the reads into unique sequences, merging closely related sequences to remove PCR and sequencing errors. Alignment of CDR3 sequences to IMGT reference sequences was used to assign V, D and J gene segments. For a sequence to be retained, a match of at least six nucleotides was required to both a V gene segment and a J gene segment. Rearrangements were called productive when the CDR3 lacked stop codons and stayed in frame with V and J; all others were non-productive. CDR3 was defined by IMGT convention, running from the second conserved V-encoded cysteine to the conserved J-encoded phenylalanine. The earlier analysis of 500 to 750 of the donors excluded any sequence lacking an unambiguous match to a single V gene segment. An earlier analysis of a few hundred of the donors called V segments functional above 56.7% productive rearrangements and segregating when the between-donor standard deviation exceeded 5%. To diagnose cytomegalovirus status from the catalog of TCR beta chain sequences, a statistical classification framework was built. In a later analysis, TCR nucleotide sequences were compared against IMGT/GENE-DB human TR gene sequences so that V and J genes could be assigned. Using the TCRdist pipeline, a later analysis assigned CDR3 sequences along with most-parsimonious VDJ recombination scenarios. In a later analysis, every TCR beta chain was defined by the combination of its CDR3 amino acid sequence and its V-gene family, and reads without a unique V-gene family were dropped. A later analysis removed 550 to 650 highly shared, low-generation-probability nucleotide sequences to deal with suspected cross-contamination and a sequencing artifact. For each public chain, a later analysis derived a clonal expansion index from normalized ranks of inferred template counts within each repertoire. In a later analysis, generation probabilities were computed with a VDJ recombination model fitted to out-of-frame rearrangements, and the resulting probabilities were checked against IGoR. In a later analysis, hypergeometric tests were used to score TCR-TCR, TCR-HLA and TCR-CMV co-occurrence, with a repertoire-size bias correction applied to TCR pairs. A later analysis estimated false discovery rates by permuting HLA or CMV assignments 20 times. In a later analysis, co-occurring TCRs were grouped using DBSCAN, with TCRdist sequence similarity added in when clustering inside HLA-allele-positive subsets. For co-occurrence clustering, repertoires with fewer than 30,000 or more than 120,000 public chains were excluded, along with several repertoires with anomalous nucleotide sharing. TCRdb carries this immuneACCESS record with in-frame sequences only. Its versions omit some clonotypes, under half of them owing to an unresolved V gene in the studies checked, with the rest unexplained. That table supplies the V and J calls and clone size; D and trimming were determined from the DNA. Across this sample there are under 200,000 clones, with around 68% seen only once. The biggest ten clones account for less than 3.5% of the sample.

Details on this clone: What antigen it recognizes has not been identified. Base-call qualities are not available, and no considerably larger clone is one nucleotide away.

The sequencing sample was made of PBMCs. The clonotype comes from a woman aged 40 to 55 in good health and CMV-seropositive.

The DNA reads as follows: TGTGCCACCTATCCGGGAAGGGCCCGCATGAACACTGAAGCTTTCTTT. Translated, this gives CATYPGRARMNTEAFF. The V and J genes are TRBV10-3 and TRBJ1-1, with the D gene uncertain. V and J are truncated by 10 bases and 0 bases respectively, leaving an intervening sequence of 21 bases. Based on the germline V gene, the CDR1 and CDR2 sequences are ENHRY and SYGVKD. The CDR3 covers 16 residues, taking in both the cysteine and the phenylalanine. Only CDR3 DNA is held: 48 bases, read in frame from base 1.